The 19 T cell receptor beta chains below come from one sample, sequenced in a study of T cells after yellow fever vaccination (dated by TCRdb to about 2019). According to the study, the label for this sample's treatment or condition signals: live attenuated yellow fever vaccine strain. Library preparation employed 5' RACE. Sequenced on an Illumina HiSeq 2500. The raw public reads went through TCRdb reprocessing: fastp at Q25, MiXCR clone calling, in-frame beta chains kept. Every distinct CDR3 protein forms one entry, paired with its most common genes and DNA. Counted in this sample were a few hundred thousand distinct CDR3 sequences; 8% to 10% of them appeared once. The ten biggest clones cover more than 15% of the sample. Sequenced material: PBMCs, taken on the day of the first yellow fever vaccination. The receptors here all came from a man younger than 35 who received the YFV17D yellow fever vaccine.

Only a few counts were recorded for this clonotype. This chain connects TRBV12-3 or TRBV12-4 to TRBJ1-4, with TRBD1 identical over 7 bases. V lost 4 bases and J lost 8; bases outside the gene matches: 10. The CDR3 has 15 residues. The CDR3 spells CASSSYDRAGEKLFF. CDR3 in DNA: TGTGCCAGCAGTTCATACGACAGGGCAGGGGAAAAACTGTTTTTT.

The chain combines TRBV7-8 with TRBJ2-1; no reliable D call. The germline V gene has CDR1 SGHVS and CDR2 FQNEAQ. The length of the CDR3 is 14 residues. V lost 2 bases, J lost 5 bases, and 10 bases lay in between. Here the CDR3 reads CASSLRGRHNEQFF. CDR3 nucleotide sequence: TGTGCCAGCAGCTTACGCGGAAGACACAATGAGCAGTTCTTC.

CDR3: CSARRLANSYEQYF. The CDR3 region has the DNA TGCAGTGCTAGGAGACTAGCGAACTCCTACGAGCAGTACTTC. J is TRBJ2-7 and V is TRBV20-1; 8 nucleotides agree with TRBD2. Germline CDR1 reads DFQATT; CDR2 reads SNEGSKA (reference sequence). With V trimmed by 3 bases and J by 0 bases, 4 bases remained unmatched. CDR3 length: 14 amino acids.

This clonotype has a count of ten or more. CDR3: CASSFISDTQYF. For the CDR3, the DNA is TGTGCCAGCAGTTTCATTTCAGATACGCAGTATTTT. This chain connects TRBV12-3 or TRBV12-4 to TRBJ2-3, with no clear D. V shed 3 bases and J shed 4 bases, with 5 bases lying between them. The CDR3 runs 12 residues.

This clonotype was recorded many times. The rearrangement uses TRBV12-3 or TRBV12-4 and TRBJ2-5; TRBD2 might be the D (5 bases). The CDR3 is 15 amino acids. Between the trimmed V and J ends, which lost 0 bases and 1 base, there was a span of 9 bases. The DNA of the CDR3 is TGTGCCAGCAGTTTAGCGCGTGGAGGCCAAGAGACCCAGTACTTC. This gives the protein CASSLARGGQETQYF.

As for this clonotype: Its ends do not fully match the called genes, so a read error is possible. The chain links TRBV10-3 to TRBJ2-3; no reliable D call. Germline V gene sequence: CDR1 ENHRY, CDR2 SYGVKD. The CDR3 length is 16 residues. The chain's CDR3 is CAISDMVTLGIDTKYF. Written as DNA, the CDR3 is TGTGCCATCAGTGATATGGTTACCTTGGGAATAGATACGAAGTATTTT.

This clonotype was seen more than once but under ten times. This rearrangement joins TRBV10-3 to TRBJ2-2; 9 bases map to TRBD1. After removal of 11 bases from V and 6 bases from J, the junction contained 4 bases not matched to a gene. The CDR3 runs 12 residues. The V gene's germline CDR1 is ENHRY and CDR2 SYGVKD. This CDR3 is CAVTGGAGELFF. DNA for the CDR3: TGTGCCGTAACAGGGGGCGCCGGGGAGCTGTTTTTT.

J is TRBJ2-1 and V is TRBV7-2; TRBD2 agrees at 8 bases. CDR3 length: 15 amino acids. The germline V gene has CDR1 SGHTA and CDR2 FQGNSA. Unmatched junction bases numbered 9, after V lost 7 bases and J lost 4 bases. Here the CDR3 reads CASTPGGGVYNEQFF. Here the CDR3 DNA reads TGTGCCAGCACCCCCGGGGGGGGAGTATACAATGAGCAGTTCTTC.

V and J are TRBV5-6 and TRBJ2-7; tentatively, D is TRBD2 (5 bases). The germline gives CDR1 SGHDT, CDR2 YYEEEE. The CDR3 runs 11 residues. The V end was cut by 4 bases, the J end by 7 bases, with 9 bases between. The CDR3 nucleotides read TGTGCCAGCAGCATCCGGGGTGAGCAGTACGTC. The encoded protein is CASSIRGEQYV.

This clonotype was counted ten times or more. The rearrangement joins TRBV7-6 to TRBJ1-2; D not resolved. From germline, CDR1 is SGHVS and CDR2 FNYEAQ. V lost 2 bases and J 0 bases, leaving 7 bases between the germline ends. The CDR3 consists of 14 residues. The CDR3 here is CASSLTNTNYGYTF. The CDR3 DNA sequence: TGTGCCAGCAGCTTAACTAATACTAACTATGGCTACACCTTC.

The gene calls are TRBV24-1 and TRBJ2-5; D unclear. This CDR3 has 11 residues. CDR1 KGHDR and CDR2 SFDVKD come from the germline V gene. V lost 5 bases and J 5 bases, leaving 5 bases between the germline ends. In DNA form, the CDR3 reads TGTGCCACCAGTGGTGGGGAGACCCAGTACTTC. Its protein product is CATSGGETQYF.

This clonotype was counted only a few times. CDR3 coding DNA: TGCGCCAGCAGCCAAGTCCTAGGGTCCGCGACCCAGTACTTC. It codes for CASSQVLGSATQYF. The genes are TRBV4-3 and TRBJ2-5; D uncertain. Trimming removed 1 base at V and 7 bases at J, with 13 bases between. The CDR3 consists of 14 residues. CDR1 and CDR2 from the germline V gene are LGHNA and YSLEER.

This clonotype showed up just a few times. V gene TRBV18 combines with J gene TRBJ1-2; no reliable D call. Germline V gene lookup returns CDR1 KGHSH and CDR2 LQKENI. Trimming left V 1 base short and J 10 bases short, with 19 bases between. The CDR3 has 15 amino acids. CDR3 nucleotides: TGTGCCAGCTCACCACAGGACGGGAGCTTAAGTGACTACACCTTC. It yields the protein CASSPQDGSLSDYTF.

This chain uses TRBV6-1 with TRBJ2-1, with TRBD2 identical over 8 bases. CDR3 length equals 14 residues. V lost 6 bases, J lost 5 bases, and 6 bases stayed unmatched. From germline, CDR1 is MNHNS and CDR2 SASEGT. The CDR3 DNA reads TGTGCCAGCAGCGACCCGGGGGGGGACAATGAGCAGTTCTTC. Protein sequence: CASSDPGGDNEQFF.

J is TRBJ2-7 and V is TRBV29-1, with 7 bases lining up with TRBD1. This CDR3 spans 12 amino acids. Germline CDR1 SQVTM, CDR2 ANQGSEA. With 3 bases clipped from V and 5 bases from J, the junction kept 4 bases outside the gene matches. The CDR3 loop reads CSVETGNDEQYF. The CDR3, as DNA: TGCAGCGTTGAGACAGGGAATGACGAGCAGTACTTC.

The sample holds many counts of this clonotype. V is TRBV5-1 and J is TRBJ1-6, with a tentative D call TRBD1 (6 bases). The CDR3 runs to 18 residues. Trimming shortened V by 2 bases and J by 3 bases, and 18 bases separated the two germline ends. Germline assignment: CDR1 SGHRS and CDR2 YFSETQ. CDR3 nucleotide sequence: TGCGCCAGCAGCTTAACAGGGTCGAACCTTTACTATAATTCACCCCTCCACTTT. Amino acids: CASSLTGSNLYYNSPLHF.

This clonotype was observed a handful of times. The chain has TRBV18 and TRBJ2-1, with D possibly TRBD1 on 5 matching bases. Trimming removed 2 bases at V and 7 bases at J, with 12 bases between. The CDR3 extends over 14 amino acids. Germline-derived CDR1 and CDR2 are KGHSH and LQKENI. The CDR3, as DNA: TGTGCCAGCTCACCAGCCCTACAGGCGAATGAGCAGTTCTTC. Its translation: CASSPALQANEQFF.

The chain recombines TRBV20-1 with TRBJ1-5, with D uncertain. The CDR3 runs to 14 residues. Trimming removed 3 bases from V and 2 bases from J, with 11 bases in between. Germline V lookup: CDR1 DFQATT, CDR2 SNEGSKA (reference sequence). The CDR3 protein is CSASRPGGNQPQHF. CDR3 sequence (DNA): TGCAGTGCTAGTCGTCCCGGGGGCAATCAGCCCCAGCATTTT.

Many counts were recorded for this clonotype. This chain joins TRBV7-2 and TRBJ2-3, with 7 bases matching TRBD2. The ends lost 2 bases at V and 0 bases at J; junction bases unmatched: 2. The CDR3 has 15 amino acids. The germline V gene has CDR1 SGHTA and CDR2 FQGNSA. The CDR3 DNA is TGTGCCAGCAGCTTACTAGCGGCTAGCACAGATACGCAGTATTTT. This codes for CASSLLAASTDTQYF.